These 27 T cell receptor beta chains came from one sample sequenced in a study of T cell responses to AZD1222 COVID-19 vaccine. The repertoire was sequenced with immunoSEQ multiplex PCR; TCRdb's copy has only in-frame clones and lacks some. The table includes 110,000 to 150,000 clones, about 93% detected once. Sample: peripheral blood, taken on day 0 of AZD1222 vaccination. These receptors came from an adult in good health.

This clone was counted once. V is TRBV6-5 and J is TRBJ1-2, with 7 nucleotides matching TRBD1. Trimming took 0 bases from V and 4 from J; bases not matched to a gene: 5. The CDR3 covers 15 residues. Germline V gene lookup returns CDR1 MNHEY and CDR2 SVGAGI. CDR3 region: CASSYSTGTSYGYTF. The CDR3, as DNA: TGTGCCAGCAGTTACTCGACAGGGACTAGCTATGGCTACACCTTC.

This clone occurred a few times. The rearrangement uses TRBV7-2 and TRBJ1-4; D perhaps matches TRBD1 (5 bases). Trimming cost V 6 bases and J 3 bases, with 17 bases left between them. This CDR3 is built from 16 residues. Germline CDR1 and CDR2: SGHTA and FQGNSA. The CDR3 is CASSYRPGGANEKLFF. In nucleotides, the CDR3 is TGTGCCAGCAGTTACCGCCCGGGGGGAGCTAATGAAAAACTGTTTTTT. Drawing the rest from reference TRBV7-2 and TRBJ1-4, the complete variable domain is GAGVSQSPSNKVTEKGKDVELRCDPISGHTALYWYRQSLGQGLEFLIYFQGNSAPDKSGLPSDRFSAERTGGSVSTLTIQRTQQEDSAVYLCASSYRPGGANEKLFFGSGTQLSVL.

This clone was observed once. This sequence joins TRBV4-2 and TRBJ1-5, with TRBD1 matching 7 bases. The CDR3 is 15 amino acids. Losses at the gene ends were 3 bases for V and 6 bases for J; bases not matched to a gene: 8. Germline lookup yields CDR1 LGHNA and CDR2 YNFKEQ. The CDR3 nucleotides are TGTGCCAGCAGCCACTCAGGGGGGGTAACTCAGCCCCAGCATTTT. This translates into CASSHSGGVTQPQHF.

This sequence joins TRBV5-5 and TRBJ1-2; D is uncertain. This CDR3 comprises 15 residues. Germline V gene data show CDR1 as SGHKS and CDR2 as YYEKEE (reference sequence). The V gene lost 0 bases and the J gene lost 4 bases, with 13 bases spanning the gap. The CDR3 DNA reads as TGTGCCAGCAGCTTGGCAACCTCACCTCCCTATGGCTACACCTTC. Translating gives CASSLATSPPYGYTF.

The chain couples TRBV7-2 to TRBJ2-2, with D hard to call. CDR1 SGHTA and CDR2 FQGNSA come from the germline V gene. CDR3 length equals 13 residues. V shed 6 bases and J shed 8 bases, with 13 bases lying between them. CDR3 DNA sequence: TGTGCCAGCAGACTATCTTCCTCAGGGGAGCTGTTTTTT. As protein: CASRLSSSGELFF.

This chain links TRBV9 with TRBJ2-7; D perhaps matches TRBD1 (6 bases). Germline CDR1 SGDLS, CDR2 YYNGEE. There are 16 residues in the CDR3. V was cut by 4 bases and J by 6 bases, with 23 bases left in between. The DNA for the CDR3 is TGTGCCAGCAGCCGACTTTCTACAGGGATCACGGGCGAGCAGTACTTC. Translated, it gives CASSRLSTGITGEQYF.

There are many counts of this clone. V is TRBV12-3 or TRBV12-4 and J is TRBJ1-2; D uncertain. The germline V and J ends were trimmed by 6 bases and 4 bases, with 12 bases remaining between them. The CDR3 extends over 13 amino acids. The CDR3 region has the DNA TGTGCCAGCAGCACCACCGGGGTCTATGGCTACACCTTC. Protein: CASSTTGVYGYTF.

The CDR3 is CAWSVLTGESPLHF. CDR3 in DNA: TGTGCCTGGAGTGTACTCACAGGGGAATCACCCCTCCACTTT. V usage is TRBV30 and J usage is TRBJ1-6, with TRBD1 identical over 7 bases. The germline CDR1 and CDR2 sequences are GTSNPN and SVGIG (reference sequence). The CDR3 consists of 14 residues. The trim removed 0 bases at V and 10 bases at J, leaving 6 bases unmatched.

The CDR3, as DNA: TGCAGTGCTAGTCTCTTCTCTAGCGGGGTATTCACAGATACGCAGTATTTT. It yields the protein CSASLFSSGVFTDTQYF. The chain has TRBV20-1 and TRBJ2-3; TRBD2 matches 9 bases. The CDR3 length is 17 residues. The germline gives CDR1 DFQATT, CDR2 SNEGSKA (reference sequence). V lost 3 bases and J lost 2; bases outside the gene matches: 12.

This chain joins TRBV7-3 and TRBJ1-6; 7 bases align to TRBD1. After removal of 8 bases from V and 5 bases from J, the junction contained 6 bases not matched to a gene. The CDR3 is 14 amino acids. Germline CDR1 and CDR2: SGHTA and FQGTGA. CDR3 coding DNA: TGTGCCAGCCGCCGGGACAGTAATAATTCACCCCTCCACTTT. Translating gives CASRRDSNNSPLHF.

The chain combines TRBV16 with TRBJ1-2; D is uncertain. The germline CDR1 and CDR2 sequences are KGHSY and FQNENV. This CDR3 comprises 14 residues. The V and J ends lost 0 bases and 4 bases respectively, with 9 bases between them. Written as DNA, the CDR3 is TGTGCCAGCAGCCAATCGCGGGGAGCCTATGGCTACACCTTC. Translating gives CASSQSRGAYGYTF.

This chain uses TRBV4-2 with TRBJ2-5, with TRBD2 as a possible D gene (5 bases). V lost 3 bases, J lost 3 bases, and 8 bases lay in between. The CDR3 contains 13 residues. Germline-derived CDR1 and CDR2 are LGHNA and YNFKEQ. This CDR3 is CASSQTREETQYF. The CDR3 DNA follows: TGTGCCAGCAGCCAGACGAGGGAAGAGACCCAGTACTTC.

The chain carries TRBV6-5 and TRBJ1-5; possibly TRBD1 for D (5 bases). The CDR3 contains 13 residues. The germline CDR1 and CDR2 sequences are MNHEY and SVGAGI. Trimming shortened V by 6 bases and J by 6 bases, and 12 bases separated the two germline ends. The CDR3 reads CASRQGGSQPQHF. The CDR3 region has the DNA TGTGCCAGCAGGCAGGGAGGAAGTCAGCCCCAGCATTTT.

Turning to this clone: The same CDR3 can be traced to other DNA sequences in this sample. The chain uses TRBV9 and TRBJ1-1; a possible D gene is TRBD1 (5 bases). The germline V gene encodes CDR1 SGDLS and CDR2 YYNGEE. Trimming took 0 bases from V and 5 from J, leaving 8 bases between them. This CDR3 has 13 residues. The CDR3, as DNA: TGTGCCAGCAGCGTAGGTGGGGCGACTGAAGCTTTCTTT. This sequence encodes CASSVGGATEAFF.

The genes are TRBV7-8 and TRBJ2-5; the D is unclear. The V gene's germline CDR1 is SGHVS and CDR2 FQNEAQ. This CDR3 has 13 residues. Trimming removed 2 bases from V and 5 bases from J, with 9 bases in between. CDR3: CASSLIGWETQYF. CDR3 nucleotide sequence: TGTGCCAGCAGCTTAATAGGGTGGGAGACCCAGTACTTC.

CDR3 residues: CASSSQMPTEAFF. CDR3 nucleotides: TGTGCCAGCAGCTCGCAGATGCCCACTGAAGCTTTCTTT. J is TRBJ1-1 and V is TRBV5-5; D is unclear. V was clipped by 3 bases and J by 4 bases, with 10 bases between them. The CDR3 has 13 amino acids. Germline CDR1 and CDR2: SGHKS and YYEKEE (reference sequence).

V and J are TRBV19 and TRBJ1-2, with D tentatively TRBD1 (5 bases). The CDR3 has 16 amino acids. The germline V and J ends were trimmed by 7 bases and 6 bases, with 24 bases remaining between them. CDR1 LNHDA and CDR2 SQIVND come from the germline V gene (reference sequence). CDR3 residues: CASTENPHGGEHGYTF. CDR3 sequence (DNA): TGTGCCAGTACCGAAAACCCGCACGGGGGGGAACATGGCTACACCTTC.

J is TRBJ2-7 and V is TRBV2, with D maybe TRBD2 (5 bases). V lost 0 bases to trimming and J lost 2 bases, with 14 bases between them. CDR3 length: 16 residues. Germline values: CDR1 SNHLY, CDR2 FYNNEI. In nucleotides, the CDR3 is TGTGCCAGCAGTGAAGCAAGTATGGGAGACGCCTACGAGCAGTACTTC. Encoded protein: CASSEASMGDAYEQYF.

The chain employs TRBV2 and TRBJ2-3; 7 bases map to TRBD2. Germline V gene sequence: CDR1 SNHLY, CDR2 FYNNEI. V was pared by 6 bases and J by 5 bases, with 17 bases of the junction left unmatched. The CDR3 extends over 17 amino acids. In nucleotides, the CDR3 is TGTGCCAGCAGCGATCCCTGGGCTAGCGGAGGGAGAGATACGCAGTATTTT. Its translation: CASSDPWASGGRDTQYF.

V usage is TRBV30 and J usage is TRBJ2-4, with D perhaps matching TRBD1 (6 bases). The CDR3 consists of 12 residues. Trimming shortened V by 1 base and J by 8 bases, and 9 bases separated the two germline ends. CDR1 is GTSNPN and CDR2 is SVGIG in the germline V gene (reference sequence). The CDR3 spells CAWSGGPDIQYF. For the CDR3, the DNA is TGTGCCTGGAGTGGGGGGCCGGACATTCAGTACTTC.

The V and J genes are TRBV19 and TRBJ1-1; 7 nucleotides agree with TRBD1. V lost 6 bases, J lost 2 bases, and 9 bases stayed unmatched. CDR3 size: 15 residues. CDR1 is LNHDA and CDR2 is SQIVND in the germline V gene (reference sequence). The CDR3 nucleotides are TGTGCCAGTAGCCCACATGGGACAGTCAACACTGAAGCTTTCTTT. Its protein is CASSPHGTVNTEAFF.

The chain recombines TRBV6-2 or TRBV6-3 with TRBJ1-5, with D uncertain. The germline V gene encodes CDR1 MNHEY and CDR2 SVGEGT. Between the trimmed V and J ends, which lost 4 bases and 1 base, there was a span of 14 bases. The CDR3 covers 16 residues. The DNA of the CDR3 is TGTGCCAGCAGTTTCTTTCTTCGGGTCAGCAATCAGCCCCAGCATTTT. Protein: CASSFFLRVSNQPQHF.

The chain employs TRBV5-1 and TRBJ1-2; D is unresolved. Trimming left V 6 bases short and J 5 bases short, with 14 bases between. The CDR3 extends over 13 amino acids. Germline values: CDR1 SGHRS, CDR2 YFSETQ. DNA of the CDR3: TGCGCCAGCATGCGACCCGGGAGTTATGGCTACACCTTC. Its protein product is CASMRPGSYGYTF.

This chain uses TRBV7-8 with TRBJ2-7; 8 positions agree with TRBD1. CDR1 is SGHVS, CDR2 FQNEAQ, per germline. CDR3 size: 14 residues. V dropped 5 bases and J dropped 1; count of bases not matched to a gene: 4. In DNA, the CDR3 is TGTGCCAGCAGCCCGACAGGGGTATCCTACGAGCAGTACTTC. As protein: CASSPTGVSYEQYF.

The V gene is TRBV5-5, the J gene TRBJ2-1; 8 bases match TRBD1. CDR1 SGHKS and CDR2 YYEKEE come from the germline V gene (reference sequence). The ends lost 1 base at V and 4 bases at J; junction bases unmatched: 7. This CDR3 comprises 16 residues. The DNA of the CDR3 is TGTGCCAGCAGCTTGCTACCGACAGGGGTGTACAATGAGCAGTTCTTC. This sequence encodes CASSLLPTGVYNEQFF.

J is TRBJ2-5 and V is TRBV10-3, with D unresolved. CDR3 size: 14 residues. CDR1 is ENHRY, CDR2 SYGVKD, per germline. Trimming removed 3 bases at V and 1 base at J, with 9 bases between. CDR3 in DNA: TGTGCCATCAGTGACCTAGACGGCCAAGAGACCCAGTACTTC. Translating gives CAISDLDGQETQYF.

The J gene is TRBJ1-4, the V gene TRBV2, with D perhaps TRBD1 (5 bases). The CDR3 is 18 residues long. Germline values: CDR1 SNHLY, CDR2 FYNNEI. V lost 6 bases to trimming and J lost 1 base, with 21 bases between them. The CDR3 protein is CASRPGGRVPLTNEKLFF. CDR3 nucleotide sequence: TGTGCCAGCAGGCCAGGCGGCAGGGTCCCCCTAACTAATGAAAAACTGTTTTTT. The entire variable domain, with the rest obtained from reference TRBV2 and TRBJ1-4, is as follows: EPEVTQTPSHQVTQMGQEVILRCVPISNHLYFYWYRQILGQKVEFLVSFYNNEISEKSEIFDDQFSVERPDGSNFTLKIRSTKLEDSAMYFCASRPGGRVPLTNEKLFFGSGTQLSVL.